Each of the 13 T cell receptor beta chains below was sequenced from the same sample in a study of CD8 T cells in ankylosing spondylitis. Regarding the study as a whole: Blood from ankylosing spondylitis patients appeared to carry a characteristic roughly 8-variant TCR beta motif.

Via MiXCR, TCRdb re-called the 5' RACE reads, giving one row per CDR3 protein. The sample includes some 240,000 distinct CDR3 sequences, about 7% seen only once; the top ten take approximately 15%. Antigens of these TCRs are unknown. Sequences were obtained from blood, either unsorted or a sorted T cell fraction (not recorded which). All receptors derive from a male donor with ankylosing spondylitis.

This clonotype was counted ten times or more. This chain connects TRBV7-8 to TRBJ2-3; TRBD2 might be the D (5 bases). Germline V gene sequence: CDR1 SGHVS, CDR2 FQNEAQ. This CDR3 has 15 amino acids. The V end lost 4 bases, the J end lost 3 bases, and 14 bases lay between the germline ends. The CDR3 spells CASSSSYRGTDTQYF. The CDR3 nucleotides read TGTGCCAGCAGCTCATCCTACAGAGGGACAGATACGCAGTATTTT.

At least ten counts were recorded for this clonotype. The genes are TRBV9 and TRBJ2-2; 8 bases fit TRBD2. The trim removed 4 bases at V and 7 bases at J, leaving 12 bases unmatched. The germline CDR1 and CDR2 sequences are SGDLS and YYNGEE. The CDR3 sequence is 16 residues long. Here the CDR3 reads CASSTAGGGPFGELFF. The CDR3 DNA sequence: TGTGCCAGCAGCACGGCGGGCGGGGGGCCCTTCGGGGAGCTGTTTTTT.

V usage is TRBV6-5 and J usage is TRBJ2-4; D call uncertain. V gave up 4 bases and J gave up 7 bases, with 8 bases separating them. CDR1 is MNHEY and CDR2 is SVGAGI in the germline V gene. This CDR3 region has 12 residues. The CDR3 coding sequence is TGTGCCAGCAGTTCCGCGGCGAACATTCAGTACTTC. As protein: CASSSAANIQYF.

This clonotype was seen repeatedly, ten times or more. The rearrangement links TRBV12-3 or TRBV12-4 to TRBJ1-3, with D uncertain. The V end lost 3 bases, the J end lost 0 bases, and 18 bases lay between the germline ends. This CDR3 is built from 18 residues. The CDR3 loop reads CASSFVAFLRSSGNTIYF. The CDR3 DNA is TGTGCCAGCAGTTTTGTAGCATTTCTCCGCTCCTCTGGAAACACCATATATTTT.

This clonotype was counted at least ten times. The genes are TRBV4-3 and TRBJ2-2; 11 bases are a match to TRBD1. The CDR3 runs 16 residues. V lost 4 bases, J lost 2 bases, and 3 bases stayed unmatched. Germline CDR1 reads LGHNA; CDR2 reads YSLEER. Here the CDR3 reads CASSLGTGGNTGELFF. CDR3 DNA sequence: TGCGCCAGCAGCCTAGGGACAGGGGGAAACACCGGGGAGCTGTTTTTT.

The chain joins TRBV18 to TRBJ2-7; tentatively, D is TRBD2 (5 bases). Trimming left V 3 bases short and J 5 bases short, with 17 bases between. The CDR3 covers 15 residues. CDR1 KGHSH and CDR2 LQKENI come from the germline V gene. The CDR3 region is CASSPEEATVDEQYF. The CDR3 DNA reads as TGTGCCAGCTCACCCGAGGAGGCGACTGTGGACGAGCAGTACTTC.

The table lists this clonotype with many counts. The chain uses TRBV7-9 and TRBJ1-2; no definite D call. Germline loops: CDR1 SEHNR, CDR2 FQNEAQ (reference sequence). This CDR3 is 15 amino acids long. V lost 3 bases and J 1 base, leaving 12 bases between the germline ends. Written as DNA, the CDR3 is TGTGCCAGCAGCTTTATTGAACAGTTTAACTATGGCTACACCTTC. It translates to CASSFIEQFNYGYTF.

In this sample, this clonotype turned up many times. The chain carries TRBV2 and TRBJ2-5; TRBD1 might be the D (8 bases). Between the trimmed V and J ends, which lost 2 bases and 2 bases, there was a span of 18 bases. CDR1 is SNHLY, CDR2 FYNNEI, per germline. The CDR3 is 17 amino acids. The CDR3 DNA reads TGTGCCAGCAGTGAACCGTACACAGGGGGGGAACAAGAGACCCAGTACTTC. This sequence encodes CASSEPYTGGEQETQYF.

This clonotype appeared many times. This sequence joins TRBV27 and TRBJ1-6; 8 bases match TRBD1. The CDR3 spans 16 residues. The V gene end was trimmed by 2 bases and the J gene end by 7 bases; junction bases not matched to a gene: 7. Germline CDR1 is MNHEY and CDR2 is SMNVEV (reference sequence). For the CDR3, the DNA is TGTGCCAGCAGTTTAGGGGCAGGGGGCCGAAATTCACCCCTCCACTTT. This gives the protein CASSLGAGGRNSPLHF.

The CDR3 here is CASSLRQGAHTGELFF. As DNA, the CDR3 is TGCGCCAGCAGCCTCCGACAGGGGGCACACACCGGGGAGCTGTTTTTT. The J gene is TRBJ2-2, the V gene TRBV4-1; 10 bases align to TRBD1. The CDR3 is 16 residues long. Germline V gene data show CDR1 as MGHRA and CDR2 as YSYEKL. Trimming cost V 4 bases and J 3 bases; bases outside gene matches: 5.

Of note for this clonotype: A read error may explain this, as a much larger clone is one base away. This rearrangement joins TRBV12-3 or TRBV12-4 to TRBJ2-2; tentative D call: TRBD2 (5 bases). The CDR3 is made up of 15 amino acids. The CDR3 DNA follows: TGTGCCAGCAACCGATTCCCCGCGAACACCGGGGAGCTGTCTTTT. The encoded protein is CASNRFPANTGELSF.

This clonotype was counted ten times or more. CDR3 sequence reads: CASSLSARSTYEQYF. Written as DNA, the CDR3 is TGTGCCAGCAGCTTGTCCGCCAGGTCAACCTACGAGCAGTACTTC. V gene TRBV5-5 combines with J gene TRBJ2-7, with D unclear. Trimming took off 1 base at V and 2 bases at J, with 13 bases between the two ends. Germline values: CDR1 SGHKS, CDR2 YYEKEE (reference sequence). The CDR3 consists of 15 residues.

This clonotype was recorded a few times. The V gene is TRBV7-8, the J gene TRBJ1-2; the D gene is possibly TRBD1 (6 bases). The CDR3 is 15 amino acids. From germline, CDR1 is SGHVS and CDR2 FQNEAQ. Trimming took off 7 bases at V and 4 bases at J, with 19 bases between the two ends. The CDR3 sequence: CASKRGAGVPYGYTF. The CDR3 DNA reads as TGTGCCAGCAAGAGGGGGGCAGGGGTACCCTATGGCTACACCTTC.